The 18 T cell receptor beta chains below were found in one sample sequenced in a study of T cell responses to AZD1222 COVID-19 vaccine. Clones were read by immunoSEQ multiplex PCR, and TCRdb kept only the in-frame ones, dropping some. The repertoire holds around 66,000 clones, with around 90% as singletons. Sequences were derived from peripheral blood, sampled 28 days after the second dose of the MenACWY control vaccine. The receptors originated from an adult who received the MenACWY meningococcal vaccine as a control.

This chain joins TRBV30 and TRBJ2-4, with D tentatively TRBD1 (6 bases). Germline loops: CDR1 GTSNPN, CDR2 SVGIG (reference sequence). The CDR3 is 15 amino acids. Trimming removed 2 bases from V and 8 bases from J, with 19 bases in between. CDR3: CAWSTPGVGGDIQYF. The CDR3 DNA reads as TGTGCCTGGAGTACTCCAGGGGTTGGCGGAGACATTCAGTACTTC.

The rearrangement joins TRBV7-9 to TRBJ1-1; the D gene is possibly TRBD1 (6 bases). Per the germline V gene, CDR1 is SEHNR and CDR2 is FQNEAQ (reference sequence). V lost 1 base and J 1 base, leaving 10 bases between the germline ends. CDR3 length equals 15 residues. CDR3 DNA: TGTGCCAGCAGCTTAGGGGGGCCGGGGAACACTGAAGCTTTCTTT. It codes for CASSLGGPGNTEAFF.

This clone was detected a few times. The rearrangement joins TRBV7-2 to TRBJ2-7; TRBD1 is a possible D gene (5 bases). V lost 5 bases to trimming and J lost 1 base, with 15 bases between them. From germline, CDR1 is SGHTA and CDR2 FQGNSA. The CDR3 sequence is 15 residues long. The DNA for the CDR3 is TGTGCCAGCAGCCAGCAGGGTGGCTCATCCTACGAGCAGTACTTC. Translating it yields CASSQQGGSSYEQYF.

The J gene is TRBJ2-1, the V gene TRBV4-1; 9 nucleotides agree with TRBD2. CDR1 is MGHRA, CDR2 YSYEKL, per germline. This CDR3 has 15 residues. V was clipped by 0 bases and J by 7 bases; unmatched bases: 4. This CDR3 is CASSQDSGSWNEQFF. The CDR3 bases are TGCGCCAGCAGCCAAGATAGCGGGAGTTGGAATGAGCAGTTCTTC.

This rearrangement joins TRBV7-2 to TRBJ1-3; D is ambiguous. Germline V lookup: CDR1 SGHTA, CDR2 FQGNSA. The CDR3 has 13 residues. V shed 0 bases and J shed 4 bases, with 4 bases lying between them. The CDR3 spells CASSLANGNTIYF. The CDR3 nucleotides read TGTGCCAGCAGCTTAGCGAACGGAAACACCATATATTTT. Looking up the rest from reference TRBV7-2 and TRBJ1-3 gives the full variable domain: GAGVSQSPSNKVTEKGKDVELRCDPISGHTALYWYRQSLGQGLEFLIYFQGNSAPDKSGLPSDRFSAERTGGSVSTLTIQRTQQEDSAVYLCASSLANGNTIYFGEGSWLTVV.

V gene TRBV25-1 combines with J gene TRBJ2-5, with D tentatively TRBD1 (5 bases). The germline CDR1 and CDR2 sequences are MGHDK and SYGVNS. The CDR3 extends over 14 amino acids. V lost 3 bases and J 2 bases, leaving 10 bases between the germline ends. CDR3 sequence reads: CASSDQTDQETQYF. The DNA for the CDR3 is TGTGCCAGCAGTGACCAGACAGATCAAGAGACCCAGTACTTC.

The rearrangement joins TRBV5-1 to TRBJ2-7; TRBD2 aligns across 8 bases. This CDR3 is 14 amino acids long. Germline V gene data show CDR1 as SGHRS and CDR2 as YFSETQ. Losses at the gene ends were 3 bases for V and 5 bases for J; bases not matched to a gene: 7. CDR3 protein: CASSSERESHEQYF. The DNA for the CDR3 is TGCGCCAGCAGCTCGGAGCGGGAGTCCCACGAGCAGTACTTC.

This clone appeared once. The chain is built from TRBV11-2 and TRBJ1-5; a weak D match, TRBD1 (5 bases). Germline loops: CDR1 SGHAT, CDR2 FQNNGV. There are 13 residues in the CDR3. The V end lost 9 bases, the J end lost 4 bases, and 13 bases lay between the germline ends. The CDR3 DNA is TGTGCCAGTGGCGGGGGTCCTAATCAGCCCCAGCATTTT. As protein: CASGGGPNQPQHF.

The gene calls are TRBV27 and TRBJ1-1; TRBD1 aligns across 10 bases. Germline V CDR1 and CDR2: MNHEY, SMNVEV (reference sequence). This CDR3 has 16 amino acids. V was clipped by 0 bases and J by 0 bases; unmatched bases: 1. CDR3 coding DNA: TGTGCCAGCAGTTTATCGACAGGGGGCGTGAACACTGAAGCTTTCTTT. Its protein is CASSLSTGGVNTEAFF.

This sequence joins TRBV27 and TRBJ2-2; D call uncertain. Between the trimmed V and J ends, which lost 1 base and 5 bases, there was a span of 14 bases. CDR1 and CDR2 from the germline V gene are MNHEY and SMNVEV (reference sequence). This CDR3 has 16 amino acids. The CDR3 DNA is TGTGCCAGCAGTTTATATCCCTCGGGTGGGACCGGGGAGCTGTTTTTT. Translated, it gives CASSLYPSGGTGELFF.

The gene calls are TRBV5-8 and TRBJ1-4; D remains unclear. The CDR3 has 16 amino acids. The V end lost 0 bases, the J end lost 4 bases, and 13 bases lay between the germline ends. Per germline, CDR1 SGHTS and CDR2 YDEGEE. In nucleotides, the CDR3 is TGTGCCAGCAGCTTGGGGTGGACGGTACTTAATGAAAAACTGTTTTTT. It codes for CASSLGWTVLNEKLFF.

This CDR3 is CATSASGHTGELFF. The DNA of the CDR3 is TGTGCCACCAGTGCTAGCGGGCACACCGGGGAGCTGTTTTTT. The chain is built from TRBV24-1 and TRBJ2-2, with 8 bases that match TRBD2. Germline CDR1 and CDR2: KGHDR and SFDVKD. V lost 5 bases, J lost 3 bases, and 1 base stayed unmatched. The CDR3 runs to 14 residues.

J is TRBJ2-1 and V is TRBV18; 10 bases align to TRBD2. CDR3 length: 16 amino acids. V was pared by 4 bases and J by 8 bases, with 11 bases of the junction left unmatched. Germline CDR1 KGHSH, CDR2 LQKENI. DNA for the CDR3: TGTGCCAGCTCACTCACTTTAGCGGGGGGTATCCATGAGCAGTTCTTC. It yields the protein CASSLTLAGGIHEQFF. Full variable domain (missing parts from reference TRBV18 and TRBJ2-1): NAGVMQNPRHLVRRRGQEARLRCSPMKGHSHVYWYRQLPEEGLKFMVYLQKENIIDESGMPKERFSAEFPKEGPSILRIQQVVRGDSAAYFCASSLTLAGGIHEQFFGPGTRLTVL.

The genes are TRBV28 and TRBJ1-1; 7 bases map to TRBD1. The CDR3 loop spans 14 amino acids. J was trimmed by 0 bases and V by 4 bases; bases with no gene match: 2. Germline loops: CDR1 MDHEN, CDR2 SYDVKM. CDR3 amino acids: CASSSGQMNTEAFF. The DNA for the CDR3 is TGTGCCAGCAGTTCGGGACAGATGAACACTGAAGCTTTCTTT.

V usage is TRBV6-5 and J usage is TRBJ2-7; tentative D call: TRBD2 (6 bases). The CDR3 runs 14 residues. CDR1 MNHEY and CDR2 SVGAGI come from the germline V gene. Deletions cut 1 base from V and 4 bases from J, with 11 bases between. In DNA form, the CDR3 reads TGTGCCAGCAGTTACTATGGGGGAGGATACGAGCAGTACTTC. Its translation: CASSYYGGGYEQYF.

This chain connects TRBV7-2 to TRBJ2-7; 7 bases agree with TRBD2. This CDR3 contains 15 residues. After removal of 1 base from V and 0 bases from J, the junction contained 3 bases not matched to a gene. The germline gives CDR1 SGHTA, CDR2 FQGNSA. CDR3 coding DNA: TGTGCCAGCAGCTTAGACGGGGGGAGCTCCTACGAGCAGTACTTC. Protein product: CASSLDGGSSYEQYF.

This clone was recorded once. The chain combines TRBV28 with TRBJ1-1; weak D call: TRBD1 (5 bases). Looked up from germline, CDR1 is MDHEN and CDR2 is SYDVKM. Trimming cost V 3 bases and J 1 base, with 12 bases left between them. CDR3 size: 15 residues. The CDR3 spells CASSLEGLGNTEAFF. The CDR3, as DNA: TGTGCCAGCAGTTTGGAGGGGCTGGGGAACACTGAAGCTTTCTTT.

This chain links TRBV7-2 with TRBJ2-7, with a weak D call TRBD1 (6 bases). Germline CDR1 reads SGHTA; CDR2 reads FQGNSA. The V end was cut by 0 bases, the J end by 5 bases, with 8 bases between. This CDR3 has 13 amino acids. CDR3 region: CASSLAGQNEQYF. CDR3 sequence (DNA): TGTGCCAGCAGCTTAGCGGGACAAAACGAGCAGTACTTC.